Sequencing of this T cell receptor beta chain was carried out in a study of Graves' ophthalmopathy and Graves' hyperthyroidism. For the study at large: Hyperthyroidism was considered stable when no ophthalmopathy appeared within 18 months of follow-up.

The TCR beta CDR3 regions underwent amplification from RNA transcripts. Second-round multiplex PCR followed a first-round RT-PCR using HTBI primers. TCRdb fed the multiplex PCR reads into MiXCR, producing one record per CDR3 protein. Of 1 million to 1.3 million distinct CDR3 sequences listed, 35% to 40% were seen once; the top ten hold approximately 10%. With 0 bases clipped from V and 7 bases from J, the junction kept 4 bases outside the gene matches. CDR3 length equals 15 residues. Germline V gene sequence: CDR1 MNHEY, CDR2 SVGEGT. This TCR derives from an adult man with Graves' hyperthyroidism. V usage is TRBV6-2 or TRBV6-3 and J usage is TRBJ1-4; the match to TRBD1 covers 8 bases. What was sequenced was peripheral blood or thyroid tissue (not recorded which). CDR3 amino acids: CASSYSRTGPEKLFF. CDR3 nucleotide sequence: TGTGCCAGCAGTTACTCGCGGACAGGGCCTGAAAAACTGTTTTTT.